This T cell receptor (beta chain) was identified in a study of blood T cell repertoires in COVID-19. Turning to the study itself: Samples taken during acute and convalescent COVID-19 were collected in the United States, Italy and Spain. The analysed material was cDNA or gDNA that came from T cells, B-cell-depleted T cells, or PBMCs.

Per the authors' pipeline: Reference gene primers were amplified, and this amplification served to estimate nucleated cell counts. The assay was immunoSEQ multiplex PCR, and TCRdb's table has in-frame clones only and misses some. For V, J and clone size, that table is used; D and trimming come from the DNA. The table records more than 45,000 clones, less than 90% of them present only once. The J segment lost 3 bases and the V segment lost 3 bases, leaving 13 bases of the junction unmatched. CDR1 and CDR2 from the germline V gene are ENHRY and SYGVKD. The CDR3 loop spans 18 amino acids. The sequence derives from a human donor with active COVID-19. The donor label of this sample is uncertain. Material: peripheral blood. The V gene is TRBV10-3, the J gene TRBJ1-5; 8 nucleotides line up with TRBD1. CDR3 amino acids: CAISDVGDRGIYNQPQHF. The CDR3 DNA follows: TGTGCCATCAGTGATGTGGGCGACAGGGGAATATACAATCAGCCCCAGCATTTT.